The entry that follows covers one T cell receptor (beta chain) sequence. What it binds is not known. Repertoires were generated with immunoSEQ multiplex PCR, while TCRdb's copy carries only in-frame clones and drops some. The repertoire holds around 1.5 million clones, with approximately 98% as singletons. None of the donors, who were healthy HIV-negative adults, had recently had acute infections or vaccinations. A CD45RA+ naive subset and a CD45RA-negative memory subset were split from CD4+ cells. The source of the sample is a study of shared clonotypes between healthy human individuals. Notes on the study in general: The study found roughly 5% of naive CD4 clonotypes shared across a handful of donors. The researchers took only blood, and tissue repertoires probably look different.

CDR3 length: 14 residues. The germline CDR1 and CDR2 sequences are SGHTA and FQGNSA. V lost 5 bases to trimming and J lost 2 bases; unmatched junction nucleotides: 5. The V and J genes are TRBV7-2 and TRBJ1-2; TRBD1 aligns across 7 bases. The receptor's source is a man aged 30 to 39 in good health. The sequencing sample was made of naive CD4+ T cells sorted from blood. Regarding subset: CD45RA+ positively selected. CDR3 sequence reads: CASSAQTGNYGYTF. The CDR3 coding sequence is TGTGCCAGCAGCGCCCAGACAGGGAACTATGGCTACACCTTC. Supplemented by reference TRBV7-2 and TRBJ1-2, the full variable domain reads GAGVSQSPSNKVTEKGKDVELRCDPISGHTALYWYRQSLGQGLEFLIYFQGNSAPDKSGLPSDRFSAERTGGSVSTLTIQRTQQEDSAVYLCASSAQTGNYGYTFGSGTRLTVV.